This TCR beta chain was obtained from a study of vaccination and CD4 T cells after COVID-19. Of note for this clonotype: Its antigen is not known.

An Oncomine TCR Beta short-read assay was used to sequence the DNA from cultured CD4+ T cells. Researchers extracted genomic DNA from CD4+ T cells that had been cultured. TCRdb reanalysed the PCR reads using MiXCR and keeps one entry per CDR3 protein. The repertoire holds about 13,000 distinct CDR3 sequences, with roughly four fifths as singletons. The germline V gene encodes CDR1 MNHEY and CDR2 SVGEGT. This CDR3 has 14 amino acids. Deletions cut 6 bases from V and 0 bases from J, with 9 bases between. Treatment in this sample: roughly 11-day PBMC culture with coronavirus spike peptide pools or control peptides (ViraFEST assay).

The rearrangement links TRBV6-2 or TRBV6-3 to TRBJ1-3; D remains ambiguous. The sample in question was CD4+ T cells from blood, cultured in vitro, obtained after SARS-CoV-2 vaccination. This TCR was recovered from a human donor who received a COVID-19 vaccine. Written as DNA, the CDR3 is TGTGCCAGCAGCCTCCCCCCCTCTGGAAACACCATATATTTT. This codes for CASSLPPSGNTIYF.